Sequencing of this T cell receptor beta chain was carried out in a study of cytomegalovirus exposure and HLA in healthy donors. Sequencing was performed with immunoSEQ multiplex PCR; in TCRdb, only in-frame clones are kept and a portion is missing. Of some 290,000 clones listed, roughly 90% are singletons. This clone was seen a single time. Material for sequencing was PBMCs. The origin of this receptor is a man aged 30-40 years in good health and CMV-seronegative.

This CDR3 reads CASSPLAGSNSPLHF. As DNA, the CDR3 is TGCGCCAGCAGCCCCCTCGCAGGATCTAATTCACCCCTCCACTTT. The chain couples TRBV4-3 to TRBJ1-6, with D unclear. The V and J ends lost 4 bases and 6 bases respectively, with 13 bases between them. CDR1 and CDR2 from the germline V gene are LGHNA and YSLEER. CDR3 size: 15 residues.